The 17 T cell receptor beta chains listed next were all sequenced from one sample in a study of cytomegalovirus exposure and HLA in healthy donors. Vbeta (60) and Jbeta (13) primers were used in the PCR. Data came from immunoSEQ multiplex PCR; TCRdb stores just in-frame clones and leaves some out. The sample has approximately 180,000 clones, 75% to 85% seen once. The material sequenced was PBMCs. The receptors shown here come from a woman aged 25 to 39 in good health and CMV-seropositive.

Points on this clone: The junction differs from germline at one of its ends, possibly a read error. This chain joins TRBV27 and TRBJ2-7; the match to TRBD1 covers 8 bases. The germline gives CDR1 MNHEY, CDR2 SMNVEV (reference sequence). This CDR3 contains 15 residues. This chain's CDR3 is CASTLGTGLAYEQYF. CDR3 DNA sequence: TGTGCCAGCACTTTAGGGACAGGCCTCGCCTACGAGCAGTACTTC.

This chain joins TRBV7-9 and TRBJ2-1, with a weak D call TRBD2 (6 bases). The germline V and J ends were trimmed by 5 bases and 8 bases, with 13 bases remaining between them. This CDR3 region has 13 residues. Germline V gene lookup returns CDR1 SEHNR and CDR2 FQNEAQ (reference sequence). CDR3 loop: CASSPPWGDEQFF. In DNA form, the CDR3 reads TGTGCCAGCAGCCCACCTTGGGGGGATGAGCAGTTCTTC.

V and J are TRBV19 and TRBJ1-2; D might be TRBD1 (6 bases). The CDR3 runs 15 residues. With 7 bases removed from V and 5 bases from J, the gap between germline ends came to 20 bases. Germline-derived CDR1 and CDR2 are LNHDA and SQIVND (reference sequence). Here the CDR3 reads CASTVQGSPWYGYTF. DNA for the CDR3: TGTGCCAGTACCGTACAGGGTTCGCCCTGGTATGGCTACACCTTC.

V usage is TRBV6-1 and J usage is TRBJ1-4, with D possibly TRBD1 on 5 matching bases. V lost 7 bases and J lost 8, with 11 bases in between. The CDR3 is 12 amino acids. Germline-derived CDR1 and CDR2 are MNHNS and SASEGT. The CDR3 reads CASMEGREKLFF. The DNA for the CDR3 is TGTGCCAGCATGGAGGGACGCGAAAAACTGTTTTTT.

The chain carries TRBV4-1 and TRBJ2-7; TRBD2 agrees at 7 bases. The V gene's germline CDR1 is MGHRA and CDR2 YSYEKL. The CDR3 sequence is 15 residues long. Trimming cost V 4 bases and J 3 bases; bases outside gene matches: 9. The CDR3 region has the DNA TGCGCCAGCAGCCTATTCAGCGGGGAAAGCTACGAGCAGTACTTC. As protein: CASSLFSGESYEQYF.

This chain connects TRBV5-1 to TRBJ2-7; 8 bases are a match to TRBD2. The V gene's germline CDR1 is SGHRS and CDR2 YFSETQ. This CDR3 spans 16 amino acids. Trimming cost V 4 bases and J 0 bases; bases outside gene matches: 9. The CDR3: CASSLGPSGSSYEQYF. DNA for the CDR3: TGCGCCAGCAGCCTAGGACCGAGCGGGAGCTCCTACGAGCAGTACTTC.

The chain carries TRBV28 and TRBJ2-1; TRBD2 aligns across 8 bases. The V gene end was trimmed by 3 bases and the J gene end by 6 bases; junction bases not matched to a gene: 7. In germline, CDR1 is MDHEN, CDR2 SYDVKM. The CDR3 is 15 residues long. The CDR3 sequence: CASSLPAGDFNEQFF. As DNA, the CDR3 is TGTGCCAGCAGTTTGCCAGCGGGAGATTTCAATGAGCAGTTCTTC. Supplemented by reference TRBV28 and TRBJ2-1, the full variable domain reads DVKVTQSSRYLVKRTGEKVFLECVQDMDHENMFWYRQDPGLGLRLIYFSYDVKMKEKGDIPEGYSVSREKKERFSLILESASTNQTSMYLCASSLPAGDFNEQFFGPGTRLTVL.

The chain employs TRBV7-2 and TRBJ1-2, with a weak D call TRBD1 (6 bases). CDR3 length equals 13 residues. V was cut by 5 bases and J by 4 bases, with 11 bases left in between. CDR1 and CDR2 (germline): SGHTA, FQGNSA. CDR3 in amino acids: CASSQGGSYGYTF. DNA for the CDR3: TGTGCCAGCAGCCAAGGGGGAAGCTATGGCTACACCTTC.

The CDR3 sequence: CASSQGTATTNEKLFF. DNA of the CDR3: TGTGCCAGCAGCCAGGGGACAGCTACAACTAATGAAAAACTGTTTTTT. The chain joins TRBV11-3 to TRBJ1-4; 7 nucleotides match TRBD1. The CDR3 contains 16 residues. After removal of 5 bases from V and 0 bases from J, the junction contained 6 bases not matched to a gene. Looked up from germline, CDR1 is SGHNT and CDR2 is YENEEA.

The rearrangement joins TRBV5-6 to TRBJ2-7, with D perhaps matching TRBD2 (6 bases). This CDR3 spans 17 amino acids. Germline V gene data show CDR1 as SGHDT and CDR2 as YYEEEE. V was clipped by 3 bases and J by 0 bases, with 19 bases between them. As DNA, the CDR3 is TGTGCCAGCAGCTCCGGGTCGGGGGTCAGAAGCTCCTACGAGCAGTACTTC. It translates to CASSSGSGVRSSYEQYF.

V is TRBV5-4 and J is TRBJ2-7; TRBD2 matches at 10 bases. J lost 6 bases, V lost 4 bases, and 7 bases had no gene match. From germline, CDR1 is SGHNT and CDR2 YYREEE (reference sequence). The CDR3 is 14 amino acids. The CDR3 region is CASSPGVAGGEQYF. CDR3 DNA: TGTGCCAGCAGCCCGGGGGTAGCGGGGGGCGAGCAGTACTTC.

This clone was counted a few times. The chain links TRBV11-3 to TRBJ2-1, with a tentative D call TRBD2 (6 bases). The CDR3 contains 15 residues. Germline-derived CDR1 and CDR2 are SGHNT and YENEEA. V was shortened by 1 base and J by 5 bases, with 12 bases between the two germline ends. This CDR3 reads CASSLGPGSDNEQFF. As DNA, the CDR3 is TGTGCCAGCAGCTTAGGTCCCGGGAGCGACAATGAGCAGTTCTTC.

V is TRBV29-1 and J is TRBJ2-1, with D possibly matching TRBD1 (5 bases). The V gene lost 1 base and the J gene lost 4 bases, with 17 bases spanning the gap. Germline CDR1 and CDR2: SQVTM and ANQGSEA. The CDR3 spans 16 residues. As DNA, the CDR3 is TGCAGCGTTGAAGCGACAGCTACTACACGATACAATGAGCAGTTCTTC. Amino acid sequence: CSVEATATTRYNEQFF.

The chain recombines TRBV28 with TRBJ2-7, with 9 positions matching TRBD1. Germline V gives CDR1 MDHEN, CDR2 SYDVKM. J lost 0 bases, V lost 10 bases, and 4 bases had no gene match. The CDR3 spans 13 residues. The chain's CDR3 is CATRTGVSYEQYF. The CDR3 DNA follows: TGTGCCACCAGGACAGGGGTCTCCTACGAGCAGTACTTC.

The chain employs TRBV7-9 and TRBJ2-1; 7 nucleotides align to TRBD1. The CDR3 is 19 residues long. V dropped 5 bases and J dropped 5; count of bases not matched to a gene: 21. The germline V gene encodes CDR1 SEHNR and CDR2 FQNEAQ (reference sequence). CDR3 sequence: CASSPPTFWLRGQDNEQFF. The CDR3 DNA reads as TGTGCCAGCAGCCCGCCTACATTCTGGCTGAGGGGGCAGGACAATGAGCAGTTCTTC.

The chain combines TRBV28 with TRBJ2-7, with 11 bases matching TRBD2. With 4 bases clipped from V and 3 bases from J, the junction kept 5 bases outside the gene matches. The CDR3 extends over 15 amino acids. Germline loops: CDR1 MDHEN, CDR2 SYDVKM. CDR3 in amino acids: CASSSGTSGLYEQYF. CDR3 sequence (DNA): TGTGCCAGCAGTTCGGGGACTAGCGGACTCTACGAGCAGTACTTC.

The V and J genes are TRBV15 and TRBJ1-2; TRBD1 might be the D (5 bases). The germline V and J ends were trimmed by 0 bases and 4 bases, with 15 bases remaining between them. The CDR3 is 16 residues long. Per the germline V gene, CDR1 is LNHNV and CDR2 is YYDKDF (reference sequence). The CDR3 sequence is CATSRERSGRSYGYTF. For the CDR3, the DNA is TGTGCCACCAGCAGAGAAAGGTCAGGGAGGTCCTATGGCTACACCTTC.